The 13 T cell receptor beta chains reported below all come from one sample, sequenced in a study of cytomegalovirus exposure and HLA in healthy donors. PCR involved 60 Vbeta and 13 Jbeta primers. The method was immunoSEQ multiplex PCR; TCRdb's version includes in-frame clones alone and lacks a portion of them. The profile covers around 200,000 clones, with around 86% appearing a single time and 1.5% to 2% taken by the ten largest. Sequenced material: PBMCs. The source is a man aged 50 to 59 in good health and CMV-seronegative.

This chain connects TRBV11-2 to TRBJ2-1; TRBD1 agrees at 7 bases. The V gene's germline CDR1 is SGHAT and CDR2 FQNNGV. This CDR3 has 15 residues. Germline trimming cut 5 bases from V and 2 bases from J; bases unmatched to any gene: 6. The DNA for the CDR3 is TGTGCCAGCAGCCCGGGACAGAGGACCTACAATGAGCAGTTCTTC. Protein: CASSPGQRTYNEQFF.

The CDR3 loop reads CASSEALRGTGELFF. The CDR3 coding sequence is TGTGCCAGCAGTGAAGCGCTTCGGGGCACCGGGGAGCTGTTTTTT. The chain recombines TRBV2 with TRBJ2-2; maybe TRBD2 (5 bases). Trimming cost V 0 bases and J 4 bases, with 9 bases left between them. Germline CDR1 SNHLY, CDR2 FYNNEI. This CDR3 contains 15 residues.

The V gene is TRBV7-9, the J gene TRBJ1-2; tentatively, D is TRBD1 (6 bases). The CDR3 totals 14 residues. The germline V gene has CDR1 SEHNR and CDR2 FQNEAQ (reference sequence). V lost 0 bases to trimming and J lost 3 bases, with 8 bases between them. Written as DNA, the CDR3 is TGTGCCAGCAGCTTAGCGCAGGGGCACTATGGCTACACCTTC. It encodes CASSLAQGHYGYTF. Combining the CDR3 with reference TRBV7-9 and TRBJ1-2 gives the whole variable domain DTGVSQNPRHKITKRGQNVTFRCDPISEHNRLYWYRQTLGQGPEFLTYFQNEAQLEKSRLLSDRFSAERPKGSFSTLEIQRTEQGDSAMYLCASSLAQGHYGYTFGSGTRLTVV.

The V and J genes are TRBV25-1 and TRBJ1-6; D perhaps matches TRBD1 (5 bases). V was clipped by 1 base and J by 8 bases, with 15 bases between them. The germline V gene encodes CDR1 MGHDK and CDR2 SYGVNS. The CDR3 has 16 amino acids. The CDR3 region has the DNA TGTGCCAGCAGTGAATCCCTCGGCCTAGGGGATTCACCCCTCCACTTT. It codes for CASSESLGLGDSPLHF.

J is TRBJ2-5 and V is TRBV5-1; D is undetermined. Near its end, the DNA agrees better with TRBJ2-7, so the J call may be wrong. The germline gives CDR1 SGHRS, CDR2 YFSETQ. The CDR3 runs 14 residues. CDR3 sequence reads: CASSLVTGSYEQYF. CDR3 coding DNA: TGCGCCAGCAGCTTGGTGACGGGTTCCTACGAGCAGTACTTC.

This chain connects TRBV4-2 to TRBJ1-1, with 7 bases fitting TRBD1. The CDR3 covers 15 residues. Germline loops: CDR1 LGHNA, CDR2 YNFKEQ. After removal of 1 base from V and 7 bases from J, the junction contained 9 bases not matched to a gene. CDR3 in DNA: TGTGCCAGCAGCCAAGTCGGGACAGCGGCTTATGAAGCTTTCTTT. It encodes CASSQVGTAAYEAFF.

V is TRBV7-2 and J is TRBJ2-5; 16 bases are shared with TRBD2. This CDR3 region has 18 residues. Per germline, CDR1 SGHTA and CDR2 FQGNSA. The ends lost 4 bases at V and 4 bases at J; junction bases unmatched: 9. CDR3 amino acids: CASSSPGGLAGGRETQYF. The CDR3 coding sequence is TGTGCCAGCAGCTCTCCAGGGGGACTAGCGGGAGGGAGAGAGACCCAGTACTTC.

The chain recombines TRBV5-4 with TRBJ2-1, with D maybe TRBD2 (6 bases). V dropped 0 bases and J dropped 3 bases, with 19 bases sitting between them. The CDR3 spans 18 residues. Germline CDR1 reads SGHNT; CDR2 reads YYREEE (reference sequence). The CDR3 coding sequence is TGTGCCAGCAGCTTGGACTCGGGAGCCGGTACTCTCTACAATGAGCAGTTCTTC. Its translation: CASSLDSGAGTLYNEQFF.

This clone was recorded once. CDR3 DNA sequence: TGTGCCACCAGCAGAGATAGGGGGTTTGAGGAAAAACTGTTTTTT. It codes for CATSRDRGFEEKLFF. The chain couples TRBV15 to TRBJ1-4; possibly TRBD1 for D (6 bases). The CDR3 is 15 residues long. The germline V and J ends were trimmed by 0 bases and 8 bases, with 13 bases remaining between them. From germline, CDR1 is LNHNV and CDR2 YYDKDF (reference sequence). The full variable domain, with the rest looked up from reference TRBV15 and TRBJ1-4, is DAMVIQNPRYQVTQFGKPVTLSCSQTLNHNVMYWYQQKSSQAPKLLFHYYDKDFNNEADTPDNFQSRRPNTSFCFLDIRSPGLGDTAMYLCATSRDRGFEEKLFFGSGTQLSVL.

This chain connects TRBV7-9 to TRBJ1-1, with 9 bases lining up with TRBD1. CDR1 and CDR2 from the germline V gene are SEHNR and FQNEAQ (reference sequence). The CDR3 is made up of 15 amino acids. CDR3 bases: TGTGCTGGCGCCGGGACAGGGATTGGGACCACTGAAGCTTTCTTT. This encodes CAGAGTGIGTTEAFF.

The chain links TRBV7-8 to TRBJ2-6; 8 bases are a match to TRBD2. The germline V gene encodes CDR1 SGHVS and CDR2 FQNEAQ. J lost 4 bases, V lost 5 bases, and 16 bases had no gene match. The CDR3 totals 19 residues. The CDR3 protein is CASSPDSRGGPSGANVLTF. CDR3 nucleotides: TGTGCCAGCAGCCCTGACTCACGGGGGGGCCCGAGCGGGGCCAACGTCCTGACTTTC.

The genes are TRBV19 and TRBJ2-7; TRBD2 aligns across 11 bases. Looked up from germline, CDR1 is LNHDA and CDR2 is SQIVND (reference sequence). The junction had 6 bases not matched to a gene; V was cut back by 3 bases and J by 2 bases. The CDR3 covers 16 residues. The chain's CDR3 is CASSITSGGQTYEQYF. The CDR3, as DNA: TGTGCCAGTAGTATCACTAGCGGGGGCCAAACCTACGAGCAGTACTTC.

The gene calls are TRBV27 and TRBJ1-5; 7 positions match TRBD1. Per the germline V gene, CDR1 is MNHEY and CDR2 is SMNVEV (reference sequence). The CDR3 is 19 residues long. V lost 3 bases and J lost 2; bases outside the gene matches: 16. The CDR3 DNA reads as TGTGCCAGCAGTTTTCCCAGAGTTGTAGGGGGCGATGGCAATCAGCCCCAGCATTTT. It specifies CASSFPRVVGGDGNQPQHF.